This TCR beta chain was identified in a study of CXCR3-negative and CXCR3-positive naive CD8 T cells. Comments on this clonotype: Its cognate antigen is unknown.

Study-wide points: Relative to CXCR3-negative naive cells, CXCR3-positive naive cells had more hydrophobic TRB CDR3s.

Via 5' RACE with UMI labels, TRB cDNA libraries were prepared. TCRdb reprocessed the 5' RACE reads, keeping one entry per CDR3 protein, no DNA. The listing records some 6,200 distinct CDR3 sequences. What was sequenced was naive CXCR3+ CD8+ T cells from blood. Subset indicated: CD45RO-CCR7+CD27+CD95- naive CD8+ T cells expressing CXCR3 (TNR3+). The receptor's source is a human donor in good health. Some clones in this sample may be carry-over from other donors' samples.

The CDR3 loop is CASSQGGRDPGELFF. The rearrangement uses TRBV4-3 and TRBJ2-2; with no DNA, the TCRdb D assignment of TRBD2 cannot be verified. The CDR3 length is 15 residues. In germline, CDR1 is LGHNA, CDR2 YSLEER.